The clone carrying this TCR beta chain has a handful of counts. This sample is part of a study of T cells after yellow fever vaccination. Regarding the study as a whole: Once the booster was given, most primary-vaccination clones reappeared, at 95% to 98% for CD4 and more than 85% for CD8. One caveat is that FACS-sorted repertoires could contain abundant clonotypes contaminating from the bulk population.

The V end was cut by 3 bases, the J end by 1 base, with 5 bases between. This CDR3 is built from 13 residues. In TCRdb, the 5' RACE reads were re-called with MiXCR into one record per CDR3 protein. The data hold 25,000 to 30,000 distinct CDR3 sequences, with approximately 6% observed a single time. J is TRBJ2-3 and V is TRBV12-3 or TRBV12-4; no definite D call. This sample comprised PBMCs, either bulk or a sorted T-cell subset (CD4+, CD8+, memory, or dextramer-sorted; not recorded which), obtained on the day of the yellow fever booster vaccination. This clonotype was obtained from a man aged 25 to 45 who received the YFV17D yellow fever vaccine. The CDR3 is CASSLDRTDTQYF. CDR3 in DNA: TGTGCCAGCAGTTTGGACCGCACAGATACGCAGTATTTT.